This T cell receptor beta chain originates from a study of T cell responses to AZD1222 COVID-19 vaccine. Study-level results: Most donors were white British and more were female, and clonal diversity was possibly underestimated. Just six AZD1222 recipients were seropositive at baseline. Targeting of unmutated variant regions was reportedly seen in nearly half of spike-specific TCRs.

Concerning this clone: The antigen is undetermined.

Libraries were prepared by immunoSEQ multiplex PCR; TCRdb keeps only in-frame clonotypes and omits some of them. The data hold approximately 150,000 clones, with about nine tenths observed a single time. Between the trimmed V and J ends, which lost 5 bases and 2 bases, there was a span of 18 bases. This CDR3 spans 16 amino acids. Germline V CDR1 and CDR2: MNHEY, SMNVEV (reference sequence). Sequencing used peripheral blood, obtained on day 0 of AZD1222 vaccination. This receptor was identified in an adult in good health. V usage is TRBV27 and J usage is TRBJ1-2, with no clear D. CDR3 amino acids: CASSPLAADQNYGYTF. CDR3 in DNA: TGTGCCAGCAGTCCGCTGGCGGCGGACCAAAACTATGGCTACACCTTC.